This T cell receptor (beta chain) was identified in a study of HIV-infected patients and healthy controls. TCRdb re-analysed the 5' RACE reads in MiXCR, keeping a single row per CDR3 protein. Of around 18,000 distinct CDR3 sequences listed, about 16% are singletons. Germline V lookup: CDR1 MNHNS, CDR2 SASEGT. There are 14 residues in the CDR3. V was shortened by 6 bases and J by 0 bases, with 11 bases between the two germline ends. The sample was CD8+ T cells from blood. This sequence joins TRBV6-1 and TRBJ1-1; D remains ambiguous. The receptor comes from a human donor in good health. The DNA for the CDR3 is TGTGCCAGCAGCCAGATAACCCTGAACACTGAAGCTTTCTTT. It specifies CASSQITLNTEAFF.